This entry features one T cell receptor beta chain sequence. This sample is drawn from a study of blood T cell repertoires in COVID-19. As for the study in general: Sites in the United States, Italy and Spain provided acute and convalescent COVID-19 samples. In each case, the material was cDNA or gDNA derived from T cells, B-cell-depleted T cells, or PBMCs.

Assay used: immunoSEQ multiplex PCR; TCRdb lists only in-frame clones, some missing. The table has about 81,000 clones, over 75% seen once. This sequence was found in a man aged 70-80 years with active or convalescent COVID-19. The sample taken for sequencing was peripheral blood.

CDR3 in amino acids: CASSLWLDRGNEKLFF. The CDR3, as DNA: TGTGCCAGCAGCTTATGGCTCGACAGGGGTAATGAAAAACTGTTTTTT. The chain combines TRBV7-9 with TRBJ1-4; 8 bases line up with TRBD1. The CDR3 has 16 amino acids. Germline V gene sequence: CDR1 SEHNR, CDR2 FQNEAQ (reference sequence). Trimming cost V 2 bases and J 4 bases; bases outside gene matches: 6.